This T cell receptor (beta chain) was retrieved from a study of T cells of healthy individuals. The table lists this clonotype with a few counts. TCRdb analysed the 5' RACE reads with MiXCR anew, one entry per CDR3 protein. This table holds around 100,000 distinct CDR3 sequences, 17% found once. This CDR3 is built from 15 residues. Trimming took 1 base from V and 3 from J, leaving 11 bases between them. Germline CDR1 reads SEHNR; CDR2 reads FQNEAQ (reference sequence). The receptor's source is a human donor in good health. The chain has TRBV7-9 and TRBJ2-3; no clear D. CDR3 bases: TGTGCCAGCAGCTTAGTAGGGATTGAGACAGATACGCAGTATTTT. Protein sequence: CASSLVGIETDTQYF. Filled out from reference TRBV7-9 and TRBJ2-3, the complete variable domain reads DTGVSQNPRHKITKRGQNVTFRCDPISEHNRLYWYRQTLGQGPEFLTYFQNEAQLEKSRLLSDRFSAERPKGSFSTLEIQRTEQGDSAMYLCASSLVGIETDTQYFGPGTRLTVL.